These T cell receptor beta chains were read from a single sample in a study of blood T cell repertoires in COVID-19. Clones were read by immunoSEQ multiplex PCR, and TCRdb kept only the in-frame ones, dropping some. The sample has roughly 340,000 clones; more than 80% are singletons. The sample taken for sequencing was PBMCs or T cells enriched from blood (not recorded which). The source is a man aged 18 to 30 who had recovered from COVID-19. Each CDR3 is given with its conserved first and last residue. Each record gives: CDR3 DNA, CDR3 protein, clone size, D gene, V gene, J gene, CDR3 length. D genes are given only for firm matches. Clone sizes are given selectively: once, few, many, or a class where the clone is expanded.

TGTGCCAGCACCGGACTGGAGGGGGGCTACACCTTC	CASTGLEGGYTF	-	-	TRBV2	TRBJ1-2	12
TGTGCCAGCAGCGTAGCCACTAGCGGGTGGGAGACCCAGTACTTC	CASSVATSGWETQYF	-	TRBD2	TRBV9	TRBJ2-5	15
TGTGCTAGTGGATTGGACAGGGGAGACACCGGGGAGCTGTTTTTT	CASGLDRGDTGELFF	-	TRBD1	TRBV12-5	TRBJ2-2	15
TGCAGCGTTGAACTGGGGACACGTAGTGAAAAACTGTTTTTT	CSVELGTRSEKLFF	-	-	TRBV29-1	TRBJ1-4	14
TGCGCCAGCAGCTTGGCGGTAGCGGGGGGGTACGGAGATACGCAGTATTTT	CASSLAVAGGYGDTQYF	-	TRBD2	TRBV5-1	TRBJ2-3	17
TGTGCCAGCAGCTTTGTTCCGCAGGGCTACACCTTC	CASSFVPQGYTF	-	-	TRBV5-6	TRBJ1-2	12
TGTGCCAGCATTCGGGGGAGCTCTGGAAACACCATATATTTT	CASIRGSSGNTIYF	-	-	TRBV28	TRBJ1-3	14
TGTGCCAGCAGAGACCGGGACAGGGGGCTGGGTGGCTACACCTTC	CASRDRDRGLGGYTF	-	TRBD1	TRBV28	TRBJ1-2	15
TGTGCCAGCTTCAAGCGCTCCTACAATGAGCAGTTCTTC	CASFKRSYNEQFF	-	-	TRBV7-2	TRBJ2-1	13
TGTGCCAGCAGCTTAGATAGGGTTAGCGGGACAAACAATGAGCAGTTCTTC	CASSLDRVSGTNNEQFF	-	TRBD2	TRBV11-3	TRBJ2-1	17
TGTGCCAGCAATAAGGACTATTCCCAGCCCCAGCATTTT	CASNKDYSQPQHF	-	-	TRBV2	TRBJ1-5	13
TGTGCCAGCAGCGCGTTCGCTAGCGGAACCTACGAGCAGTACTTC	CASSAFASGTYEQYF	-	TRBD2	TRBV9	TRBJ2-7	15
TGTGCCAGTAGTATAGGGACAGGGTATCGGCCCCAGCATTTT	CASSIGTGYRPQHF	-	TRBD1	TRBV19	TRBJ1-5	14
TGTGCCAGCAGTTCGACACCTTTGCGGGGAGAAAAACTGTTTTTT	CASSSTPLRGEKLFF	-	-	TRBV7-6	TRBJ1-4	15
TGCAGTGCTAGAGAAAACGAGGGACAGTTCTTT	CSARENEGQFF	-	TRBD1	TRBV20-1	TRBJ1-1	11
TGTGCCAGCAGTTACCGGGGACAGGGGATCCACGAGCAGTACTTC	CASSYRGQGIHEQYF	-	TRBD1	TRBV6-5	TRBJ2-7	15
TGTGCCAGCAGCCTCGGGACAGGGGTAAAAGAAGCTTTCTTT	CASSLGTGVKEAFF	-	TRBD1	TRBV11-1	TRBJ1-1	14
TGTGCCACCAGTGATTTGAAGGACGGGGGGCCCTATGGCTACACCTTC	CATSDLKDGGPYGYTF	-	-	TRBV24-1	TRBJ1-2	16
TGTGCCAGCAGTTACTCTCCCGACAGGGGGTACGAGCAGTACTTC	CASSYSPDRGYEQYF	-	TRBD1	TRBV6-5	TRBJ2-7	15
TGTGCCAGCTCACCAAAGACTAGCGGGAGGGCCGTATCGCGGGATACGCAGTATTTT	CASSPKTSGRAVSRDTQYF	once	TRBD2	TRBV18	TRBJ2-3	19
TGCGCCAGCAGCCAAGATCGAGGGACTAGCGGGAGAGGAAGGCAAGAGACCCAGTACTTC	CASSQDRGTSGRGRQETQYF	-	TRBD2	TRBV4-3	TRBJ2-5	20
TGTGCCAGCAGCGATGGACAGGGTCACAATGAGCAGTTCTTC	CASSDGQGHNEQFF	-	TRBD1	TRBV6-5	TRBJ2-1	14
TGTGCCAGCAGTAGGACAGGGATTCCAACCTACGAGCAGTACTTC	CASSRTGIPTYEQYF	-	TRBD1	TRBV6-5	TRBJ2-7	15
TGTGCCAGCAGCGTAGGCGGCAGGGGATGGGGTTTTGAGACCCAGTACTTC	CASSVGGRGWGFETQYF	-	-	TRBV9	TRBJ2-5	17
TGCGCCAGCAGTTCTACCCACGAGGGAAGGGAGCAGTACTTC	CASSSTHEGREQYF	-	-	TRBV10-1	TRBJ2-7	14
TGTGCCAGCAGCGCCCACCCGGGACAAACCTACGAGCAGTACTTC	CASSAHPGQTYEQYF	-	-	TRBV9	TRBJ2-7	15